The 26 T cell receptor beta chains below were found in one sample sequenced in a study of beta chain features in type 1 diabetes. Study outcomes and limitations: People with Type 1 diabetes carried modestly yet significantly shorter TCRB CDR3s in all four CD4+ subsets.

Of the isolated RNA, all was reverse transcribed, and so the sequenced material was expressed TCRB transcripts. Profiled with immunoSEQ multiplex PCR; TCRdb holds only in-frame clones, not every one. The sample holds around 250,000 clones, roughly 24% seen once. Which antigens these TCRs recognize remains unknown. Material for sequencing was naive CD4+ T cells from blood. The source is a woman aged 25-40 years with type 1 diabetes.

This clone was observed a handful of times. V is TRBV9 and J is TRBJ1-1; D unresolved. CDR1 and CDR2 from the germline V gene are SGDLS and YYNGEE. Between the trimmed V and J ends, which lost 0 bases and 3 bases, there was a span of 12 bases. The CDR3 has 15 residues. The CDR3 sequence is CASSVVDGSYTEAFF. The CDR3 bases are TGTGCCAGCAGCGTAGTTGATGGGAGCTACACTGAAGCTTTCTTT.

This chain connects TRBV18 to TRBJ2-3; TRBD1 aligns across 9 bases. The CDR3 contains 18 residues. Germline CDR1 is KGHSH and CDR2 is LQKENI. The ends lost 1 base at V and 2 bases at J; junction bases unmatched: 10. The CDR3 spells CASSPRSSGQGFTDTQYF. The DNA of the CDR3 is TGTGCCAGCTCACCACGCTCCTCGGGACAGGGATTCACAGATACGCAGTATTTT.

For the CDR3, the DNA is TGTGCCAGCAGCGTAGGACTAGCGGGAGGGAACATTCAGTACTTC. It translates to CASSVGLAGGNIQYF. The genes are TRBV7-9 and TRBJ2-4, with 15 positions matching TRBD2. This CDR3 has 15 amino acids. Germline values: CDR1 SEHNR, CDR2 FQNEAQ (reference sequence). V trimming: 5 bases; J trimming: 7 bases; junction bases outside the gene matches: 3.

V is TRBV6-5 and J is TRBJ2-1; D uncertain. The length of the CDR3 is 12 residues. The germline gives CDR1 MNHEY, CDR2 SVGAGI. V lost 4 bases to trimming and J lost 2 bases, with 3 bases between them. The CDR3, as DNA: TGTGCCAGCAGTTCCGCCTACAATGAGCAGTTCTTC. This encodes CASSSAYNEQFF.

This clone was picked up a small number of times. The V gene is TRBV30, the J gene TRBJ2-3; TRBD2 is a possible D gene (6 bases). This CDR3 is built from 13 residues. Trimming pared 7 bases from V and 6 bases from J, leaving 17 bases between. Germline values: CDR1 GTSNPN, CDR2 SVGIG (reference sequence). CDR3 sequence reads: CASALGGGDTQYF. CDR3 nucleotides: TGTGCCTCAGCTCTGGGGGGAGGCGATACGCAGTATTTT.

This clone was seen a few times. This sequence joins TRBV29-1 and TRBJ2-7; 8 bases are a match to TRBD2. Per germline, CDR1 SQVTM and CDR2 ANQGSEA. J gave up 3 bases and V 6 bases, and 7 bases lay outside the gene matches. CDR3 size: 13 residues. CDR3 sequence (DNA): TGCAGCGTAGAACTAGCGGAGAACTACGAGCAGTACTTC. Its translation is CSVELAENYEQYF.

This clone has only a few counts. Other DNA sequences in the sample encode the same CDR3. The chain employs TRBV7-9 and TRBJ1-5; no definite D call. The CDR3 sequence is 14 residues long. V was cut by 3 bases and J by 0 bases, with 6 bases left in between. Germline CDR1 is SEHNR and CDR2 is FQNEAQ (reference sequence). This chain's CDR3 is CASSLGNSNQPQHF. In DNA form, the CDR3 reads TGTGCCAGCAGCTTGGGCAATAGCAATCAGCCCCAGCATTTT.

V is TRBV19 and J is TRBJ2-1; D ambiguous. Germline V gene sequence: CDR1 LNHDA, CDR2 SQIVND (reference sequence). The V end lost 3 bases, the J end lost 4 bases, and 4 bases lay between the germline ends. This CDR3 is 12 amino acids long. The DNA of the CDR3 is TGTGCCAGTAGTATTCAGTACAATGAGCAGTTCTTC. Translating gives CASSIQYNEQFF. The entire variable domain, with the rest obtained from reference TRBV19 and TRBJ2-1, is as follows: DGGITQSPKYLFRKEGQNVTLSCEQNLNHDAMYWYRQDPGQGLRLIYYSQIVNDFQKGDIAEGYSVSREKKESFPLTVTSAQKNPTAFYLCASSIQYNEQFFGPGTRLTVL.

V gene TRBV5-1 combines with J gene TRBJ2-2; D remains ambiguous. V lost 5 bases and J 5 bases, leaving 16 bases between the germline ends. The length of the CDR3 is 15 residues. Germline loops: CDR1 SGHRS, CDR2 YFSETQ. CDR3 nucleotide sequence: TGCGCCAGCAGACCGACTGCCGAAACGACCGGGGAGCTGTTTTTT. Protein sequence: CASRPTAETTGELFF.

This chain links TRBV19 with TRBJ2-4; perhaps TRBD2 as D (6 bases). V was pared by 3 bases and J by 1 base, with 13 bases between. Germline-derived CDR1 and CDR2 are LNHDA and SQIVND (reference sequence). The CDR3 is made up of 16 amino acids. The CDR3 reads CASSMGRERAKNIQYF. CDR3 DNA sequence: TGTGCCAGTAGTATGGGTCGGGAGCGGGCCAAAAACATTCAGTACTTC.

This clone was found a few times. This chain connects TRBV30 to TRBJ1-2, with TRBD1 matching 7 bases. The junction had 11 bases not matched to a gene; V was cut back by 3 bases and J by 4 bases. There are 15 residues in the CDR3. Germline assignment: CDR1 GTSNPN and CDR2 SVGIG (reference sequence). The CDR3 nucleotides read TGTGCCTGGAGCCGTCCCCGACAGGGAGGCTATGGCTACACCTTC. It specifies CAWSRPRQGGYGYTF.

Only a few counts were recorded for this clone. The rearrangement joins TRBV28 to TRBJ2-2, with 7 nucleotides matching TRBD1. The CDR3 length is 15 residues. Unmatched junction bases numbered 8, after V lost 6 bases and J lost 4 bases. Germline values: CDR1 MDHEN, CDR2 SYDVKM. The CDR3 reads CASRKTGRRTGELFF. As DNA, the CDR3 is TGTGCCAGCAGGAAGACAGGGAGACGCACCGGGGAGCTGTTTTTT.

The rearrangement links TRBV27 to TRBJ1-1; D is unclear. This CDR3 has 13 amino acids. V lost 5 bases to trimming and J lost 1 base, with 8 bases between them. Germline CDR1 and CDR2: MNHEY and SMNVEV (reference sequence). For the CDR3, the DNA is TGTGCCAGCAGTCCCCGAGGGAACACTGAAGCTTTCTTT. Amino acid sequence: CASSPRGNTEAFF.

This clone was counted a few times. This chain links TRBV5-4 with TRBJ2-5, with 8 bases matching TRBD1. V dropped 2 bases and J dropped 0; count of bases not matched to a gene: 6. Germline CDR1 is SGHNT and CDR2 is YYREEE (reference sequence). The length of the CDR3 is 16 residues. The CDR3 spells CASSFPPGQDQETQYF. The CDR3 DNA is TGTGCCAGCAGCTTCCCCCCGGGACAGGACCAAGAGACCCAGTACTTC.

This clone was detected a few times. The chain joins TRBV7-3 to TRBJ1-1; 7 bases fit TRBD1. V lost 2 bases to trimming and J lost 1 base; unmatched junction nucleotides: 10. Germline lookup yields CDR1 SGHTA and CDR2 FQGTGA. The CDR3 totals 17 residues. The CDR3 loop reads CASSLFGSGGRNTEAFF. DNA for the CDR3: TGTGCCAGCAGCTTATTCGGGTCAGGGGGACGGAACACTGAAGCTTTCTTT.

The V gene is TRBV7-6, the J gene TRBJ1-2; D gene uncertain. Trimming removed 2 bases from V and 8 bases from J, with 12 bases in between. The CDR3 spans 13 residues. From germline, CDR1 is SGHVS and CDR2 FNYEAQ. CDR3 nucleotide sequence: TGTGCCAGCAGCTTAACCCCTCTGGGCGGCTACACCTTC. Its protein is CASSLTPLGGYTF.

J is TRBJ2-2 and V is TRBV9, with 7 bases aligning to TRBD2. This CDR3 region has 16 residues. V was clipped by 4 bases and J by 4 bases; unmatched bases: 10. CDR1 SGDLS and CDR2 YYNGEE come from the germline V gene. The CDR3 reads CASSSTGTTPTGELFF. CDR3 sequence (DNA): TGTGCCAGCAGCTCGACCGGGACTACCCCCACCGGGGAGCTGTTTTTT.

This clone was observed a handful of times. This chain uses TRBV27 with TRBJ2-3; TRBD2 might be the D (5 bases). Germline V gene lookup returns CDR1 MNHEY and CDR2 SMNVEV (reference sequence). The CDR3 loop spans 14 amino acids. V shed 7 bases and J shed 1 base, with 12 bases lying between them. CDR3 protein: CASTSITGTDTQYF. The CDR3 DNA reads as TGTGCCAGCACTAGCATCACGGGCACAGATACGCAGTATTTT.

The sample holds a few counts of this clone. The rearrangement uses TRBV19 and TRBJ2-2; D may be TRBD1 (6 bases). The germline V and J ends were trimmed by 9 bases and 5 bases, with 16 bases remaining between them. The CDR3 loop spans 14 amino acids. Germline CDR1 reads LNHDA; CDR2 reads SQIVND (reference sequence). The CDR3 loop reads CASGDILLTGELFF. The CDR3 bases are TGTGCCAGCGGGGACATTCTATTGACCGGGGAGCTGTTTTTT.

This chain joins TRBV30 and TRBJ1-5, with TRBD1 identical over 8 bases. This CDR3 is built from 17 residues. Germline CDR1 is GTSNPN and CDR2 is SVGIG (reference sequence). The trim removed 0 bases at V and 3 bases at J, leaving 10 bases unmatched. The CDR3 here is CAWSVQGGGILNQPQHF. Here the CDR3 DNA reads TGTGCCTGGAGTGTACAGGGGGGAGGGATCCTCAATCAGCCCCAGCATTTT.

The gene calls are TRBV9 and TRBJ2-3, with TRBD2 matching 8 bases. J lost 6 bases, V lost 7 bases, and 10 bases had no gene match. The CDR3 is 14 amino acids. Germline CDR1 is SGDLS and CDR2 is YYNGEE. CDR3 sequence (DNA): TGTGCCAGCGGGGGCCGCGGGGGGACGGATACGCAGTATTTT. This translates into CASGGRGGTDTQYF.

A few counts support this clone. V usage is TRBV6-5 and J usage is TRBJ2-1; TRBD2 agrees at 10 bases. The CDR3 runs to 14 residues. Germline assignment: CDR1 MNHEY and CDR2 SVGAGI. The V gene end was trimmed by 6 bases and the J gene end by 4 bases; junction bases not matched to a gene: 3. CDR3 in DNA: TGTGCCAGCAGCCGGACTAGCGGTTACAATGAGCAGTTCTTC. This encodes CASSRTSGYNEQFF.

There are a few counts of this clone. This chain links TRBV27 with TRBJ1-1; D possibly corresponds to TRBD1 (6 bases). The V and J ends lost 5 bases and 1 base respectively, with 11 bases between them. Germline V gene data show CDR1 as MNHEY and CDR2 as SMNVEV (reference sequence). The CDR3 is 14 residues long. This CDR3 reads CASSPDRSNTEAFF. In nucleotides, the CDR3 is TGTGCCAGCAGTCCGGACAGATCGAACACTGAAGCTTTCTTT.

This clone was counted only a few times. The chain uses TRBV7-9 and TRBJ2-7, with 10 positions matching TRBD1. V gave up 5 bases and J gave up 2 bases; unmatched junction bases: 9. The CDR3 totals 16 residues. Germline-derived CDR1 and CDR2 are SEHNR and FQNEAQ (reference sequence). CDR3 bases: TGTGCCAGCAGCCTCATTTCCGGGACAGGGGCCTACGAGCAGTACTTC. Amino acids: CASSLISGTGAYEQYF.

V usage is TRBV4-1 and J usage is TRBJ1-5; TRBD1 agrees at 9 bases. Germline V gene data show CDR1 as MGHRA and CDR2 as YSYEKL. Trimming cost V 4 bases and J 4 bases; bases outside gene matches: 5. The CDR3 runs to 15 residues. Here the CDR3 DNA reads TGCGCCAGCAGCCTAAGGACAGGGGATAATCAGCCCCAGCATTTT. Translation gives CASSLRTGDNQPQHF.

CDR3 region: CASSSTGGDGYTF. The CDR3 bases are TGTGCCAGCTCATCGACAGGGGGCGATGGCTACACCTTC. This rearrangement joins TRBV18 to TRBJ1-2, with TRBD1 matching 10 bases. Germline CDR1 is KGHSH and CDR2 is LQKENI. V dropped 5 bases and J dropped 6; count of bases not matched to a gene: 3. The CDR3 totals 13 residues.